The 29 T cell receptor beta chains presented below share a single source sample, sequenced in a study of cytomegalovirus exposure and HLA in healthy donors. PCR amplification relied on 60 Vbeta primers (plus 13 Jbeta primers). TCRdb's table, derived via immunoSEQ multiplex PCR, lists solely in-frame clones and lacks some. Of a few hundred thousand clones listed, about 79% are singletons. Sample: PBMCs. The receptors were sampled from a man between 18 and 35 years old in good health and CMV-seronegative.

The chain carries TRBV11-2 and TRBJ2-5, with 11 bases fitting TRBD2. The CDR3 has 14 amino acids. The V and J ends lost 6 bases and 3 bases, in that order; junction bases with no gene match: 3. The germline V gene has CDR1 SGHAT and CDR2 FQNNGV. The CDR3 region has the DNA TGTGCCAGCAGGATAGCGGGAGGGGAAGAGACCCAGTACTTC. The encoded protein is CASRIAGGEETQYF. The variable domain in full, completed from reference TRBV11-2 and TRBJ2-5, reads EAGVAQSPRYKIIEKRQSVAFWCNPISGHATLYWYQQILGQGPKLLIQFQNNGVVDDSQLPKDRFSAERLKGVDSTLKIQPAKLEDSAVYLCASRIAGGEETQYFGPGTRLLVL.

This chain connects TRBV5-1 to TRBJ2-7; 12 bases fit TRBD2. The V and J ends lost 0 bases and 6 bases, in that order; junction bases with no gene match: 19. CDR1 is SGHRS, CDR2 YFSETQ, per germline. This CDR3 is 20 amino acids long. CDR3 DNA sequence: TGCGCCAGCAGCTTGGTTACGGGACAGCGAGGACTAGCGGGACTGCTCGAGCAGTACTTC. Its translation: CASSLVTGQRGLAGLLEQYF.

In the case of this clone: This sample includes further DNA sequences coding for the same CDR3. The rearrangement uses TRBV2 and TRBJ1-5, with D perhaps matching TRBD1 (5 bases). V lost 3 bases and J 5 bases, leaving 8 bases between the germline ends. Germline assignment: CDR1 SNHLY and CDR2 FYNNEI. The CDR3 is 13 amino acids. The CDR3 protein is CASSEGRDQPQHF. The CDR3 bases are TGTGCCAGCAGTGAGGGCAGGGATCAGCCCCAGCATTTT.

The rearrangement joins TRBV7-2 to TRBJ1-2; TRBD1 matches at 9 bases. Per the germline V gene, CDR1 is SGHTA and CDR2 is FQGNSA. V lost 5 bases and J lost 7; bases outside the gene matches: 8. The CDR3 consists of 14 residues. In DNA, the CDR3 is TGTGCCAGCAGCCTACCCGGGACAGGGTCTGGCTACACCTTC. Encoded protein: CASSLPGTGSGYTF.

The genes are TRBV30 and TRBJ1-4; the D is unclear. Trimming cost V 2 bases and J 8 bases, with 12 bases left between them. The CDR3 consists of 13 residues. Germline lookup yields CDR1 GTSNPN and CDR2 SVGIG (reference sequence). The CDR3 DNA sequence: TGTGCCTGGAGTCACCGGACGGGAGAAAAACTGTTTTTT. Translated: CAWSHRTGEKLFF.

This clone was seen a few times. The V and J genes are TRBV27 and TRBJ2-7, with 9 positions matching TRBD1. The junction had 9 bases not matched to a gene; V was cut back by 8 bases and J by 1 base. The CDR3 is made up of 15 amino acids. Per the germline V gene, CDR1 is MNHEY and CDR2 is SMNVEV (reference sequence). CDR3 DNA sequence: TGTGCCAGCTGGGCTCCAGGACAGGGGTCCTACGAGCAGTACTTC. Amino acids: CASWAPGQGSYEQYF.

The CDR3 DNA sequence: TGTGCCTGGAGTCTCGTAGGGGACACTGAAGCTTTCTTT. Its translation is CAWSLVGDTEAFF. This chain connects TRBV30 to TRBJ1-1, with D possibly being TRBD1 (5 bases). The germline CDR1 and CDR2 sequences are GTSNPN and SVGIG (reference sequence). The CDR3 runs to 13 residues. The germline V and J ends were trimmed by 2 bases and 3 bases, with 10 bases remaining between them.

In this sample, this clone turned up a few times. CDR3 protein: CASSLRPRDEKLFF. CDR3 bases: TGTGCCAGCAGCTTAAGACCCCGGGATGAAAAACTGTTTTTT. The chain employs TRBV5-5 and TRBJ1-4, with D hard to call. Germline CDR1 reads SGHKS; CDR2 reads YYEKEE (reference sequence). V was shortened by 2 bases and J by 6 bases, with 11 bases between the two germline ends. The CDR3 is made up of 14 amino acids. Filled out from reference TRBV5-5 and TRBJ1-4, the complete variable domain reads DAGVTQSPTHLIKTRGQQVTLRCSPISGHKSVSWYQQVLGQGPQFIFQYYEKEERGRGNFPDRFSARQFPNYSSELNVNALLLGDSALYLCASSLRPRDEKLFFGSGTQLSVL.

The chain joins TRBV2 to TRBJ2-1, with 8 bases aligning to TRBD2. CDR3 length: 14 residues. With 8 bases clipped from V and 4 bases from J, the junction kept 7 bases outside the gene matches. Germline V lookup: CDR1 SNHLY, CDR2 FYNNEI. The CDR3 sequence: CASLSGDLYNEQFF. Written as DNA, the CDR3 is TGTGCCAGCCTTAGCGGGGACCTATACAATGAGCAGTTCTTC.

The gene calls are TRBV9 and TRBJ2-7, with 10 positions matching TRBD2. Germline values: CDR1 SGDLS, CDR2 YYNGEE. The CDR3 contains 16 residues. V gave up 0 bases and J gave up 3 bases; unmatched junction bases: 6. CDR3 sequence (DNA): TGTGCCAGCAGCGTAGCAGATAGCGGGGGGTTCTACGAGCAGTACTTC. It translates to CASSVADSGGFYEQYF.

This clone was seen once. The chain joins TRBV9 to TRBJ2-5, with 7 positions matching TRBD1. The germline gives CDR1 SGDLS, CDR2 YYNGEE. Trimming cost V 3 bases and J 4 bases; bases outside gene matches: 9. The CDR3 has 15 amino acids. Here the CDR3 reads CASSGRQGAGETQYF. Here the CDR3 DNA reads TGTGCCAGCAGCGGGAGACAGGGTGCGGGAGAGACCCAGTACTTC.

The chain links TRBV27 to TRBJ2-2; 14 nucleotides line up with TRBD2. V gave up 7 bases and J gave up 6 bases; unmatched junction bases: 4. Per germline, CDR1 MNHEY and CDR2 SMNVEV (reference sequence). The CDR3 covers 15 residues. The CDR3 reads CASTGLAGVPGELFF. For the CDR3, the DNA is TGTGCCAGCACGGGACTAGCGGGAGTCCCCGGGGAGCTGTTTTTT.

The V gene is TRBV6-1, the J gene TRBJ2-1, with 10 bases matching TRBD1. Germline CDR1 reads MNHNS; CDR2 reads SASEGT. The CDR3 spans 14 residues. J lost 4 bases, V lost 6 bases, and 3 bases had no gene match. Written as DNA, the CDR3 is TGTGCCAGCAGGGGGGGACAGGGGTACAATGAGCAGTTCTTC. Its protein product is CASRGGQGYNEQFF.

A single count supports this clone. The chain couples TRBV11-3 to TRBJ2-2, with D tentatively TRBD2 (6 bases). This CDR3 is built from 17 residues. Germline V CDR1 and CDR2: SGHNT, YENEEA. Trimming left V 5 bases short and J 0 bases short, with 16 bases between. CDR3 coding DNA: TGTGCCAGCAGCGCCAGATTCGGGGGAACGAACACCGGGGAGCTGTTTTTT. Its translation is CASSARFGGTNTGELFF.

The V call is TRBV6-5, the J call TRBJ2-7; 7 positions match TRBD1. The CDR3 sequence is 16 residues long. Germline CDR1 is MNHEY and CDR2 is SVGAGI. J lost 2 bases, V lost 1 base, and 8 bases had no gene match. DNA for the CDR3: TGTGCCAGCAGTTACTTCCCTAGGGGGCTAACCTACGAGCAGTACTTC. Its protein is CASSYFPRGLTYEQYF.

The chain is built from TRBV7-9 and TRBJ2-7; TRBD1 agrees at 8 bases. The CDR3 runs to 12 residues. Per the germline V gene, CDR1 is SEHNR and CDR2 is FQNEAQ (reference sequence). Unmatched junction bases numbered 1, after V lost 4 bases and J lost 5 bases. CDR3 sequence (DNA): TGTGCCAGCAGCTGGACAGGGAACGAGCAGTACTTC. Its translation is CASSWTGNEQYF.

J is TRBJ2-7 and V is TRBV30, with a weak D call TRBD1 (6 bases). The CDR3 has 14 residues. Germline V gene lookup returns CDR1 GTSNPN and CDR2 SVGIG (reference sequence). Trimming took off 2 bases at V and 5 bases at J, with 16 bases between the two ends. The CDR3 nucleotides are TGTGCCTGGAGTTGGGGGCAGGGTTTCAACGAGCAGTACTTC. Its translation: CAWSWGQGFNEQYF.

This sequence joins TRBV5-8 and TRBJ2-5; 11 bases align to TRBD1. The CDR3 runs to 15 residues. Germline trimming cut 6 bases from V and 1 base from J; bases unmatched to any gene: 5. Germline loops: CDR1 SGHTS, CDR2 YDEGEE. The CDR3: CASTIGTGGQETQYF. The CDR3 DNA is TGTGCCAGCACCATTGGGACAGGGGGCCAAGAGACCCAGTACTTC. The variable domain in full, completed from reference TRBV5-8 and TRBJ2-5, reads EAGVTQSPTHLIKTRGQQATLRCSPISGHTSVYWYQQALGLGLQFLLWYDEGEERNRGNFPPRFSGRQFPNYSSELNVNALELEDSALYLCASTIGTGGQETQYFGPGTRLLVL.

This rearrangement joins TRBV5-1 to TRBJ1-4; no clear D gene. Per the germline V gene, CDR1 is SGHRS and CDR2 is YFSETQ. The V and J ends lost 0 bases and 5 bases respectively, with 8 bases between them. The length of the CDR3 is 14 residues. The CDR3 loop is CASSLGQENEKLFF. The CDR3 DNA reads TGCGCCAGCAGCTTGGGCCAGGAAAATGAAAAACTGTTTTTT. The full variable domain, its missing parts supplied by reference TRBV5-1 and TRBJ1-4, is KAGVTQTPRYLIKTRGQQVTLSCSPISGHRSVSWYQQTPGQGLQFLFEYFSETQRNKGNFPGRFSGRQFSNSRSEMNVSTLELGDSALYLCASSLGQENEKLFFGSGTQLSVL.

This chain joins TRBV4-2 and TRBJ2-4; 9 bases are a match to TRBD1. Germline V gives CDR1 LGHNA, CDR2 YNFKEQ. CDR3 length equals 15 residues. With 0 bases clipped from V and 9 bases from J, the junction kept 6 bases outside the gene matches. The CDR3 coding sequence is TGTGCCAGCAGCCAAGAATGGGACAGGGAGGCCATTCAGTACTTC. This translates into CASSQEWDREAIQYF.

The chain couples TRBV9 to TRBJ2-7; TRBD2 agrees at 8 bases. This CDR3 has 14 amino acids. The V and J ends lost 4 bases and 4 bases, in that order; junction bases with no gene match: 7. Per germline, CDR1 SGDLS and CDR2 YYNGEE. CDR3 coding DNA: TGTGCCAGCAGCCCCGCGGGGGGAGTTTACGAGCAGTACTTC. It yields the protein CASSPAGGVYEQYF.

This clone was recorded a few times. The rearrangement uses TRBV7-3 and TRBJ2-5; 8 bases are shared with TRBD1. V was pared by 4 bases and J by 5 bases, with 3 bases of the junction left unmatched. Germline loops: CDR1 SGHTA, CDR2 FQGTGA. The CDR3 loop spans 13 amino acids. The CDR3 DNA reads as TGTGCCAGCAGCTCGGACAGGGCTGAGACCCAGTACTTC. Amino acids: CASSSDRAETQYF.

The chain carries TRBV9 and TRBJ2-5, with D perhaps matching TRBD1 (5 bases). The DNA end favors TRBJ2-7, so the J call may be wrong. Per germline, CDR1 SGDLS and CDR2 YYNGEE. The CDR3 contains 15 residues. The CDR3 nucleotides are TGTGCCAGCAGCGCACGCCTCCAGGGTGGCTACGAGCAGTACTTC. Amino acid sequence: CASSARLQGGYEQYF.

This chain uses TRBV7-8 with TRBJ2-7; 7 bases match TRBD1. The CDR3 spans 16 residues. V lost 1 base, J lost 4 bases, and 10 bases stayed unmatched. CDR1 is SGHVS and CDR2 is FQNEAQ in the germline V gene. The CDR3 DNA is TGTGCCAGCAGCTTAGGAGACAGGGCGCTGGGTTACGAGCAGTACTTC. It translates to CASSLGDRALGYEQYF.

This clone came up a few times. With only one base between it and a far larger clone, this is likely a read error. The rearrangement uses TRBV6-6 and TRBJ2-5; D is uncertain. CDR3 size: 11 residues. Germline-derived CDR1 and CDR2 are MNHNY and SVGAGI (reference sequence). The CDR3 nucleotides read TGTGCCAGCCGTTACAGCGAGACCCAGTACTTC. This encodes CASRYSETQYF.

The rearrangement links TRBV11-2 to TRBJ2-1; 8 nucleotides match TRBD2. The V gene's germline CDR1 is SGHAT and CDR2 FQNNGV. There are 16 residues in the CDR3. Unmatched junction bases numbered 14, after V lost 5 bases and J lost 8 bases. The CDR3 loop is CASSLRTSPDHDEQFF. Here the CDR3 DNA reads TGTGCCAGCAGCCTCCGGACTAGCCCGGATCACGATGAGCAGTTCTTC.

The chain carries TRBV5-1 and TRBJ2-2; TRBD1 agrees at 7 bases. CDR1 SGHRS and CDR2 YFSETQ come from the germline V gene. V dropped 0 bases and J dropped 9; count of bases not matched to a gene: 2. The CDR3 length is 13 residues. The CDR3 loop is CASSLDRGWELFF. The CDR3 coding sequence is TGCGCCAGCAGCTTGGACAGGGGCTGGGAGCTGTTTTTT. The variable domain in full, with the rest retrieved from reference TRBV5-1 and TRBJ2-2, is KAGVTQTPRYLIKTRGQQVTLSCSPISGHRSVSWYQQTPGQGLQFLFEYFSETQRNKGNFPGRFSGRQFSNSRSEMNVSTLELGDSALYLCASSLDRGWELFFGEGSRLTVL.

The V gene is TRBV7-8, the J gene TRBJ1-1, with 7 bases that match TRBD1. Trimming at V came to 5 bases and at J to 0 bases, leaving 15 bases not matched to a gene. The CDR3 contains 18 residues. The V gene's germline CDR1 is SGHVS and CDR2 FQNEAQ. CDR3 region: CASSQDPQGTLLNTEAFF. CDR3 bases: TGTGCCAGCAGCCAAGACCCACAGGGGACCCTATTGAACACTGAAGCTTTCTTT.

This sequence joins TRBV7-9 and TRBJ2-7, with D possibly matching TRBD2 (6 bases). Germline CDR1 and CDR2: SEHNR and FQNEAQ (reference sequence). The V gene lost 7 bases and the J gene lost 1 base, with 23 bases spanning the gap. The CDR3 has 17 amino acids. The DNA for the CDR3 is TGTGCCAGCATATCTATAGGCGGGGCGGATACATCCTACGAGCAGTACTTC. Translated: CASISIGGADTSYEQYF.